The T cell receptor beta chain under discussion was sequenced for a study of cytomegalovirus exposure and HLA in healthy donors. Whereas donors were nominally healthy upon sampling, unrecorded immune exposures were probable. Vbeta (60) and Jbeta (13) primers were used in the PCR. Sequencing used immunoSEQ multiplex PCR; TCRdb keeps in-frame clones, though not all of them. The repertoire holds about 130,000 clones, with around 72% as singletons. A note on this clone: Its specificity is unknown.

Study-wide results and limits: Trimming of TCR beta V- and J-genes showed a link, identified in a later analysis, to a missense DCLRE1C variant. In a later analysis, productive TCRs from donors in an Asian-associated ancestry cluster reportedly carried fewer N-insertions than the cohort mean.

This clonotype was sampled from a man aged 30-40 years in good health and CMV-seronegative. Material for sequencing was PBMCs.

CDR3 bases: TGTGCCAGCTCCGACCGAATGGAGCTCAACTATGGCTACACCTTC. Translated, it gives CASSDRMELNYGYTF. The rearrangement joins TRBV18 to TRBJ1-2; no firm D call. This CDR3 spans 15 amino acids. Germline V gives CDR1 KGHSH, CDR2 LQKENI. Between the trimmed V and J ends, which lost 6 bases and 2 bases, there was a span of 16 bases.